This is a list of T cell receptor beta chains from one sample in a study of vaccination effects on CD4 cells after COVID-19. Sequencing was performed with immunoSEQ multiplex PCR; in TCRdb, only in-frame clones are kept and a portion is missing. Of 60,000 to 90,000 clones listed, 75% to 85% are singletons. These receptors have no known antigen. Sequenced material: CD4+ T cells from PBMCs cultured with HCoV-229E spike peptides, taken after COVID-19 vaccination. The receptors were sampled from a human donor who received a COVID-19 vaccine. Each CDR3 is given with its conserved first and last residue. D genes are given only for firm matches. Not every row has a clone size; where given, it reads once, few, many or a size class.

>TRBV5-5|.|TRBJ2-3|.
CASGMGASTDTQYF
TGTGCCAGCGGAATGGGAGCGAGCACAGATACGCAGTATTTT
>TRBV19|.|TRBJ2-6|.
CASSIGRSGANVLTF
TGTGCCAGTAGTATTGGCCGATCTGGGGCCAACGTCCTGACTTTC
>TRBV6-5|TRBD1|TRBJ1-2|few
CASSKTSGTVHGYTF
TGTGCCAGCAGTAAGACTTCCGGGACAGTCCATGGCTACACCTTC
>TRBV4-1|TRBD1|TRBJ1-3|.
CASSPGATGGAEGNTIYF
TGCGCCAGCAGCCCTGGGGCTACAGGGGGCGCGGAAGGAAACACCATATATTTT
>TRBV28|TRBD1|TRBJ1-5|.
CATRQGAGNQPQHF
TGTGCCACCCGACAGGGGGCCGGCAATCAGCCCCAGCATTTT
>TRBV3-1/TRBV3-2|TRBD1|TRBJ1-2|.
CASSFPGQGYSGYTF
TGTGCCAGCAGCTTCCCGGGACAGGGCTATTCTGGCTACACCTTC
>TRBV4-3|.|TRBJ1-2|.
CASSQDRTRVLYGYTF
TGCGCCAGCAGCCAAGATCGGACCAGGGTTCTCTATGGCTACACCTTC
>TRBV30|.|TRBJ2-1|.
CAWSPFGGAYNEQFF
TGTGCCTGGAGTCCCTTCGGGGGTGCCTACAATGAGCAGTTCTTC
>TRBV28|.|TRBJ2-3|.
CASSPAGTFTQYF
TGTGCCAGCAGCCCCGCCGGGACTTTTACGCAGTATTTT
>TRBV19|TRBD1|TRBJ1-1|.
CASSIRQGVWTEAFF
TGTGCCAGTAGTATTCGACAGGGAGTATGGACTGAAGCTTTCTTT
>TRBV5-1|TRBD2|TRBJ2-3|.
CASSSVLAGSSTDTQYF
TGCGCCAGCAGCAGTGTTCTAGCGGGGAGTAGCACAGATACGCAGTATTTT
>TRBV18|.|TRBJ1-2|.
CASSPPQQGPYGYTF
TGTGCCAGCTCACCACCCCAACAGGGACCCTATGGCTACACCTTC
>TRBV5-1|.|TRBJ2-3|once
CATGTADTQYF
TGCGCCACTGGGACTGCAGATACGCAGTATTTT
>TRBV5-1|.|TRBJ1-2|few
CASSSTGDGGYTF
TGCGCCAGCAGCTCGACCGGAGATGGTGGCTACACCTTC
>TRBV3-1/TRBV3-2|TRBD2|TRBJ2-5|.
CASSQGLAQETQYF
TGTGCCAGCAGCCAAGGACTAGCACAAGAGACCCAGTACTTC
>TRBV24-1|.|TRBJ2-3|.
CATSDLLGGADTQYF
TGTGCCACCAGTGATTTGCTAGGGGGAGCGGATACGCAGTATTTT
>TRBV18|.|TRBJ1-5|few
CASSPGFNSNQPQHF
TGTGCCAGCTCACCAGGGTTCAATAGCAATCAGCCCCAGCATTTT
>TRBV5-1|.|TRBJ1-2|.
CASSLNSGEDYGYTF
TGCGCCAGCAGCTTGAATTCTGGGGAGGACTATGGCTACACCTTC
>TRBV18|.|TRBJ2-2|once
CASSPPGRTGELFF
TGTGCCAGCTCACCACCAGGTCGTACCGGGGAGCTGTTTTTT
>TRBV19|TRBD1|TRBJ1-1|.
CASSPATGGTEAFF
TGTGCCAGTAGCCCTGCGACAGGGGGCACTGAAGCTTTCTTT
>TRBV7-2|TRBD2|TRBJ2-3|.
CASSSPGTSGGAQYF
TGTGCCAGCAGCTCACCGGGGACTAGCGGGGGCGCGCAGTATTTT
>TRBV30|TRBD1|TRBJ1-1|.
CAWSVTGGTEAFF
TGTGCCTGGAGTGTAACAGGGGGCACTGAAGCTTTCTTT
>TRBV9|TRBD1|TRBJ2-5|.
CASSVPDGQGVRETQYF
TGTGCCAGCAGCGTACCTGACGGACAGGGAGTTCGAGAGACCCAGTACTTC
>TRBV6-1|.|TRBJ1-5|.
CASSELIQANQPQHF
TGTGCCAGCAGTGAATTGATACAGGCTAATCAGCCCCAGCATTTT